These 32 T cell receptor beta chains were all obtained from the same sample, sequenced in a study of Ad26.COV2.S vaccination and SARS-CoV-2 variants. Assay used: immunoSEQ multiplex PCR; TCRdb lists only in-frame clones, some missing. In the table there are about 350,000 clones, about 92% of which are singletons. Sequences were derived from peripheral blood, sampled after recovery from COVID-19. These receptors originate from a human donor who had recovered from COVID-19.

The gene calls are TRBV6-5 and TRBJ2-5; D remains ambiguous. Germline CDR1 reads MNHEY; CDR2 reads SVGAGI. V shed 5 bases and J shed 5 bases, with 12 bases lying between them. This CDR3 contains 13 residues. The DNA for the CDR3 is TGTGCCAGCAGTCCCCTGGTGTCGGAGACCCAGTACTTC. It is translated as CASSPLVSETQYF.

This chain connects TRBV2 to TRBJ2-7; TRBD2 agrees at 8 bases. This CDR3 is 14 amino acids long. The V segment lost 2 bases and the J segment 11 bases; nucleotides outside the gene matches: 11. Germline values: CDR1 SNHLY, CDR2 FYNNEI. The chain's CDR3 is CASSERGGVGGEYF. CDR3 bases: TGTGCCAGCAGTGAACGGGGGGGCGTTGGTGGGGAGTACTTC.

The genes are TRBV15 and TRBJ2-3; the match to TRBD1 covers 9 bases. This CDR3 is built from 16 residues. Per the germline V gene, CDR1 is LNHNV and CDR2 is YYDKDF (reference sequence). V dropped 5 bases and J dropped 1; count of bases not matched to a gene: 7. CDR3 in amino acids: CATSRHRDRGTDTQYF. The DNA of the CDR3 is TGTGCCACCAGCCGCCACCGGGACAGGGGCACAGATACGCAGTATTTT.

V usage is TRBV15 and J usage is TRBJ2-3; D is ambiguous. Between the trimmed V and J ends, which lost 8 bases and 0 bases, there was a span of 18 bases. In germline, CDR1 is LNHNV, CDR2 YYDKDF (reference sequence). The CDR3 consists of 16 residues. The DNA for the CDR3 is TGTGCCACCCCCCTAACACGGGTCTCTAGCACAGATACGCAGTATTTT. Translated: CATPLTRVSSTDTQYF.

V and J are TRBV11-3 and TRBJ2-3; a weak D match, TRBD1 (7 bases). Trimming removed 5 bases from V and 3 bases from J, with 12 bases in between. Germline V CDR1 and CDR2: SGHNT, YENEEA. The CDR3 has 14 residues. The CDR3 is CASSPGGSTDTQYF. CDR3 DNA: TGTGCCAGCAGCCCAGGGGGGAGTACAGATACGCAGTATTTT.

This chain links TRBV7-2 with TRBJ2-7, with no clear D. CDR1 is SGHTA, CDR2 FQGNSA, per germline. Trimming left V 4 bases short and J 6 bases short, with 10 bases between. The CDR3 is made up of 12 amino acids. The CDR3 region has the DNA TGTGCCAGCAGCTCCCGAACATCCGAGCAGTACTTC. It codes for CASSSRTSEQYF.

The V gene is TRBV2, the J gene TRBJ2-7; D is perhaps TRBD1 (6 bases). The CDR3 sequence is 13 residues long. Trimming shortened V by 7 bases and J by 1 base, and 11 bases separated the two germline ends. Germline-derived CDR1 and CDR2 are SNHLY and FYNNEI. CDR3 region: CASTDRSSYEQYF. CDR3 DNA: TGTGCCAGCACCGACAGGAGTTCCTACGAGCAGTACTTC.

The chain employs TRBV14 and TRBJ2-1; 8 bases match TRBD2. The CDR3 is 16 residues long. Germline trimming cut 3 bases from V and 2 bases from J; bases unmatched to any gene: 6. Germline V gives CDR1 SGHDN, CDR2 FVKESK. The CDR3 DNA follows: TGTGCCAGCAGCCACAGGACTAGCTTGACCTACAATGAGCAGTTCTTC. This sequence encodes CASSHRTSLTYNEQFF.

This rearrangement joins TRBV5-6 to TRBJ1-5; TRBD1 might be the D (5 bases). Trimming left V 4 bases short and J 8 bases short, with 16 bases between. CDR1 is SGHDT, CDR2 YYEEEE, per germline. This CDR3 comprises 14 residues. The CDR3 sequence is CASSRDGPGEPQHF. The CDR3 coding sequence is TGTGCCAGCAGCCGGGACGGCCCTGGCGAGCCCCAGCATTTT.

This chain uses TRBV10-3 with TRBJ2-5; D might be TRBD1 (5 bases). The CDR3 has 16 residues. Germline CDR1 reads ENHRY; CDR2 reads SYGVKD. Trimming removed 2 bases from V and 1 base from J, with 14 bases in between. As DNA, the CDR3 is TGTGCCATCAGTGAGAACCGGATTGGGGCCCAAGAGACCCAGTACTTC. It specifies CAISENRIGAQETQYF.

The rearrangement joins TRBV19 to TRBJ1-2, with 7 bases fitting TRBD1. The CDR3 runs 15 residues. V shed 4 bases and J 3 bases; nucleotides not matched to a gene: 8. Germline lookup yields CDR1 LNHDA and CDR2 SQIVND (reference sequence). The CDR3 sequence: CASSTLDRAYYGYTF. CDR3 in DNA: TGTGCCAGTAGTACCCTCGACAGGGCGTACTATGGCTACACCTTC.

The chain joins TRBV28 to TRBJ1-2; D may be TRBD1 (5 bases). Germline V CDR1 and CDR2: MDHEN, SYDVKM. This CDR3 has 15 residues. Trimming removed 1 base from V and 2 bases from J, with 11 bases in between. The CDR3 region is CASSLFQGTNYGYTF. The CDR3, as DNA: TGTGCCAGCAGTTTATTTCAGGGTACCAACTATGGCTACACCTTC.

This clone has a handful of counts. The V call is TRBV6-2 or TRBV6-3, the J call TRBJ1-5; the match to TRBD1 covers 7 bases. After removal of 4 bases from V and 4 bases from J, the junction contained 4 bases not matched to a gene. Per germline, CDR1 MNHEY and CDR2 SVGEGT. This CDR3 spans 14 amino acids. The CDR3 DNA is TGTGCCAGCAGTTCGAGGGGGCCTAATCAGCCCCAGCATTTT. Translating it yields CASSSRGPNQPQHF.

The chain employs TRBV19 and TRBJ1-5; D uncertain. The CDR3 sequence is 14 residues long. Trimming removed 6 bases at V and 3 bases at J, with 12 bases between. Germline V gene sequence: CDR1 LNHDA, CDR2 SQIVND (reference sequence). This chain's CDR3 is CASSPDSLNQPQHF. Written as DNA, the CDR3 is TGTGCCAGTAGCCCGGATTCCCTCAATCAGCCCCAGCATTTT.

The chain is built from TRBV11-3 and TRBJ2-7, with D tentatively TRBD1 (5 bases). Germline-derived CDR1 and CDR2 are SGHNT and YENEEA. V was pared by 1 base and J by 4 bases, with 11 bases between. There are 14 residues in the CDR3. CDR3: CASSLGSSGYEQYF. Written as DNA, the CDR3 is TGTGCCAGCAGCTTAGGGTCCTCAGGGTACGAGCAGTACTTC.

V gene TRBV27 combines with J gene TRBJ2-2, with TRBD1 identical over 7 bases. The CDR3 length is 16 residues. V dropped 4 bases and J dropped 5; count of bases not matched to a gene: 10. Germline CDR1 and CDR2: MNHEY and SMNVEV (reference sequence). The CDR3 DNA reads TGTGCCAGCAGTTCGAACCCTAGACAGGGAACCGGGGAGCTGTTTTTT. As protein: CASSSNPRQGTGELFF.

The CDR3 sequence is CASSHFGLALTDTQYF. The CDR3 region has the DNA TGTGCCAGCAGCCACTTTGGACTAGCCCTAACAGATACGCAGTATTTT. The chain couples TRBV14 to TRBJ2-3, with TRBD2 matching 8 bases. V was pared by 3 bases and J by 3 bases, with 8 bases of the junction left unmatched. The CDR3 extends over 16 amino acids. Germline V gene data show CDR1 as SGHDN and CDR2 as FVKESK.

The chain is built from TRBV2 and TRBJ1-2, with D possibly matching TRBD1 (5 bases). The V and J ends lost 8 bases and 6 bases respectively, with 7 bases between them. Germline V gene lookup returns CDR1 SNHLY and CDR2 FYNNEI. This CDR3 has 10 amino acids. As DNA, the CDR3 is TGTGCCAGCTTCAGGGATGGCTACACCTTC. Translating gives CASFRDGYTF.

This rearrangement joins TRBV10-2 to TRBJ2-7, with 8 bases aligning to TRBD1. V lost 6 bases to trimming and J lost 3 bases; unmatched junction nucleotides: 1. The CDR3 length is 12 residues. CDR1 is WSHSY, CDR2 SAAADI, per germline. The chain's CDR3 is CASRQGGYEQYF. The CDR3 DNA sequence: TGCGCCAGCAGACAGGGGGGCTACGAGCAGTACTTC.

This clone appeared once. The V gene is TRBV25-1, the J gene TRBJ2-3, with D maybe TRBD1 (5 bases). V lost 6 bases to trimming and J lost 1 base, with 5 bases between them. The CDR3 length is 12 residues. Germline CDR1 and CDR2: MGHDK and SYGVNS. CDR3 loop: CASSRGTDTQYF. DNA for the CDR3: TGTGCCAGCAGCAGGGGCACAGATACGCAGTATTTT. Looking up the rest from reference TRBV25-1 and TRBJ2-3 gives the full variable domain: EADIYQTPRYLVIGTGKKITLECSQTMGHDKMYWYQQDPGMELHLIHYSYGVNSTEKGDLSSESTVSRIRTEHFPLTLESARPSHTSQYLCASSRGTDTQYFGPGTRLTVL.

This rearrangement joins TRBV5-6 to TRBJ1-2; tentatively, D is TRBD1 (5 bases). CDR1 and CDR2 from the germline V gene are SGHDT and YYEEEE. Trimming stripped 1 base from V and 3 bases from J, with 13 bases between. The CDR3 has 15 residues. DNA of the CDR3: TGTGCCAGCAGCTTGCTGGGGCCCGAGGACTATGGCTACACCTTC. It encodes CASSLLGPEDYGYTF.

This clone occurred a few times. The chain links TRBV7-2 to TRBJ1-6; unclear D gene. The V end was cut by 2 bases, the J end by 7 bases, with 0 bases between. CDR1 SGHTA and CDR2 FQGNSA come from the germline V gene. The CDR3 is 11 residues long. CDR3 in amino acids: CASSLNSPLHF. Written as DNA, the CDR3 is TGTGCCAGCAGCTTAAATTCACCCCTCCACTTT.

This chain connects TRBV18 to TRBJ2-6; TRBD1 matches at 11 bases. This CDR3 has 20 residues. Germline-derived CDR1 and CDR2 are KGHSH and LQKENI. J lost 2 bases, V lost 0 bases, and 9 bases had no gene match. The CDR3, as DNA: TGTGCCAGCTCACCACCATTAAAAGGACAGGGGGCGACTGGGGCCAACGTCCTGACTTTC. Translated: CASSPPLKGQGATGANVLTF.

The chain couples TRBV19 to TRBJ1-3, with a weak D call TRBD1 (5 bases). This CDR3 spans 16 amino acids. Trimming left V 3 bases short and J 1 base short, with 13 bases between. The germline gives CDR1 LNHDA, CDR2 SQIVND (reference sequence). CDR3 region: CASSIGWTTSGNTIYF. The CDR3 DNA sequence: TGTGCCAGTAGTATTGGGTGGACAACTTCTGGAAACACCATATATTTT. The variable domain in full, completed from reference TRBV19 and TRBJ1-3, reads DGGITQSPKYLFRKEGQNVTLSCEQNLNHDAMYWYRQDPGQGLRLIYYSQIVNDFQKGDIAEGYSVSREKKESFPLTVTSAQKNPTAFYLCASSIGWTTSGNTIYFGEGSWLTVV.

The V and J genes are TRBV19 and TRBJ1-5; TRBD1 might be the D (5 bases). V was clipped by 0 bases and J by 0 bases, with 15 bases between them. The CDR3 loop spans 18 amino acids. CDR1 and CDR2 (germline): LNHDA, SQIVND (reference sequence). The CDR3, as DNA: TGTGCCAGTAGTATAGATCCCAGGGAGGTCGGTAGCAATCAGCCCCAGCATTTT. This gives the protein CASSIDPREVGSNQPQHF.

This clone has only one observation. V gene TRBV10-2 combines with J gene TRBJ1-4; a possible D gene is TRBD1 (6 bases). The CDR3 has 15 residues. Germline CDR1 is WSHSY and CDR2 is SAAADI. V gave up 1 base and J gave up 7 bases, with 13 bases separating them. CDR3 in amino acids: CASSEWTAGGEKLFF. DNA for the CDR3: TGCGCCAGCAGTGAGTGGACAGCGGGGGGTGAAAAACTGTTTTTT.

This clone has a single count. CDR3 sequence reads: CASSSKAGGSTDTQYF. The CDR3 DNA reads TGTGCCAGCAGCTCCAAAGCGGGGGGGAGCACAGATACGCAGTATTTT. The gene calls are TRBV9 and TRBJ2-3; 10 bases match TRBD2. The CDR3 is 16 amino acids. J was trimmed by 0 bases and V by 4 bases; bases with no gene match: 5. The V gene's germline CDR1 is SGDLS and CDR2 YYNGEE.

The chain links TRBV5-5 to TRBJ1-1, with unresolved D. The CDR3 spans 15 residues. The V gene lost 5 bases and the J gene lost 2 bases, with 16 bases spanning the gap. CDR1 SGHKS and CDR2 YYEKEE come from the germline V gene (reference sequence). The CDR3 region is CASRPDPATNTEAFF. The CDR3 bases are TGTGCCAGCAGGCCGGACCCCGCGACCAACACTGAAGCTTTCTTT.

This clone was observed once. Other DNA sequences from this sample encode an identical CDR3 as well. The genes are TRBV5-1 and TRBJ1-1, with 8 positions matching TRBD1. Germline V CDR1 and CDR2: SGHRS, YFSETQ. This CDR3 spans 14 amino acids. J gave up 1 base and V 3 bases, and 2 bases lay outside the gene matches. The CDR3 bases are TGCGCCAGCAGCTCGGGGACAGGGAACACTGAAGCTTTCTTT. Protein: CASSSGTGNTEAFF. Supplemented by reference TRBV5-1 and TRBJ1-1, the full variable domain reads KAGVTQTPRYLIKTRGQQVTLSCSPISGHRSVSWYQQTPGQGLQFLFEYFSETQRNKGNFPGRFSGRQFSNSRSEMNVSTLELGDSALYLCASSSGTGNTEAFFGQGTRLTVV.

CDR3 DNA: TGCGCCAGCAGCCAAGATAGCCAACCTATTAATGAAAAACTGTTTTTT. Amino acid sequence: CASSQDSQPINEKLFF. The chain employs TRBV4-3 and TRBJ1-4; no clear D gene. V was cut by 0 bases and J by 4 bases, with 12 bases left in between. The germline V gene encodes CDR1 LGHNA and CDR2 YSLEER. This CDR3 contains 16 residues.

The chain recombines TRBV21-1 with TRBJ1-6; the table assigns TRBD1, which was not confirmed against the DNA. TRBV21-1 is recorded as a pseudogene. This CDR3 contains 19 residues. In nucleotides, the CDR3 is TGTGCCAGGATTTCTACTCGGACAGGGCTAAGCTCCTATAATTCACCCCTCCACTTT. It translates to CARISTRTGLSSYNSPLHF.

The chain employs TRBV10-3 and TRBJ2-7, with 9 bases identical to TRBD1. Germline V CDR1 and CDR2: ENHRY, SYGVKD. The CDR3 has 14 residues. V trimming: 6 bases; J trimming: 1 base; junction bases outside the gene matches: 4. CDR3 sequence: CAISGTGPSYEQYF. The CDR3 region has the DNA TGTGCCATCAGCGGGACAGGGCCTTCCTACGAGCAGTACTTC.